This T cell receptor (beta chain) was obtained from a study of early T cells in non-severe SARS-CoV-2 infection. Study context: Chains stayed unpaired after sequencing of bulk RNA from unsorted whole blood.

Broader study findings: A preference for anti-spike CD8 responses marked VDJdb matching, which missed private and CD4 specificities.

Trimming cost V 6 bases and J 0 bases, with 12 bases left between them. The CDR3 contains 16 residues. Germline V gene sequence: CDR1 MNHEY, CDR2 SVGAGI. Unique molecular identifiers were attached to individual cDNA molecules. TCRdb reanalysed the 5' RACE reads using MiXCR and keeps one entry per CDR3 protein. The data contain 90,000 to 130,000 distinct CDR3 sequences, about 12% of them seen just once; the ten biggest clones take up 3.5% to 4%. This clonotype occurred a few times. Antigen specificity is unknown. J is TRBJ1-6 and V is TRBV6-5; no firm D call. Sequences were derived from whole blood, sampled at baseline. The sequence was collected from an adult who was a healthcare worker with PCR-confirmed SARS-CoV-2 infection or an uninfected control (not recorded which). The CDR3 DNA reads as TGTGCCAGCAGGACACGGTTTAGCTCCTATAATTCACCCCTCCACTTT. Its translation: CASRTRFSSYNSPLHF.